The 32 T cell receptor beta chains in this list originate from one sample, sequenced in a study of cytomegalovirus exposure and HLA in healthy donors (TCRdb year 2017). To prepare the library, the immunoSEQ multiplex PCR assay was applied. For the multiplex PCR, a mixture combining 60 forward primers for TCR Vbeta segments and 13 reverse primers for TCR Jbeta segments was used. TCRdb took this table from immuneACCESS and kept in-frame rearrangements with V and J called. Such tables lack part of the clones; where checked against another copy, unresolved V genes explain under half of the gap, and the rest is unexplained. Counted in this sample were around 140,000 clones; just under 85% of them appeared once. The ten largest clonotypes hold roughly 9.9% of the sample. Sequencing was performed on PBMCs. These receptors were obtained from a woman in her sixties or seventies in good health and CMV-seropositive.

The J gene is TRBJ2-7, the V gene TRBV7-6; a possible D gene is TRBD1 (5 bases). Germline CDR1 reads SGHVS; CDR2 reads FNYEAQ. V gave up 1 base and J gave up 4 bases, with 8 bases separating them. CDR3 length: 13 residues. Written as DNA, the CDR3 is TGTGCCAGCAGCTTAGGACAGTTTTACGAGCAGTACTTC. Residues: CASSLGQFYEQYF. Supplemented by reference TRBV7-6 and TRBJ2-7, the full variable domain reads GAGVSQSPRYKVTKRGQDVALRCDPISGHVSLYWYRQALGQGPEFLTYFNYEAQQDKSGLPNDRFSAERPEGSISTLTIQRTEQRDSAMYRCASSLGQFYEQYFGPGTRLTVT.

This chain's CDR3 is CSVWDTETYGYTF. DNA of the CDR3: TGCAGCGTTTGGGACACGGAAACCTATGGCTACACCTTC. The gene calls are TRBV29-1 and TRBJ1-2; D perhaps matches TRBD1 (6 bases). The V end lost 5 bases, the J end lost 4 bases, and 14 bases lay between the germline ends. Germline CDR1 is SQVTM and CDR2 is ANQGSEA. The CDR3 extends over 13 amino acids.

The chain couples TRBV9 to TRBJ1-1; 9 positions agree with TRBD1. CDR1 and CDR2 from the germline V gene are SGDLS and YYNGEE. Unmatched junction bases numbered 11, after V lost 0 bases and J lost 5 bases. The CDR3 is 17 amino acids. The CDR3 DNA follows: TGTGCCAGCAGCGTAGGAACAAACAGGGGGCGGTGGACTGAAGCTTTCTTT. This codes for CASSVGTNRGRWTEAFF. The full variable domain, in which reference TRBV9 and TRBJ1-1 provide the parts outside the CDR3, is DSGVTQTPKHLITATGQRVTLRCSPRSGDLSVYWYQQSLDQGLQFLIQYYNGEERAKGNILERFSAQQFPDLHSELNLSSLELGDSALYFCASSVGTNRGRWTEAFFGQGTRLTVV.

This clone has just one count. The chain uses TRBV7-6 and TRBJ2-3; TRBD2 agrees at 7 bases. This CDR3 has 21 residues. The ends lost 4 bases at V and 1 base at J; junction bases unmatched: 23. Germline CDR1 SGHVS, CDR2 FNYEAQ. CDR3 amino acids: CASSSLAVTRTSPPRTDTQYF. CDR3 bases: TGTGCCAGCAGCTCCTTAGCAGTTACCAGGACTAGTCCTCCCCGCACAGATACGCAGTATTTT.

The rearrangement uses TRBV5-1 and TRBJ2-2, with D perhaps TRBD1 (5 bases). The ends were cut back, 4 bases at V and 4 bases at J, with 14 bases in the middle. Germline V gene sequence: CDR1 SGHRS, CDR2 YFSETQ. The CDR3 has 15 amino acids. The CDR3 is CASSQQDLGTGELFF. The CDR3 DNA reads TGCGCCAGCAGCCAACAGGATCTGGGCACCGGGGAGCTGTTTTTT.

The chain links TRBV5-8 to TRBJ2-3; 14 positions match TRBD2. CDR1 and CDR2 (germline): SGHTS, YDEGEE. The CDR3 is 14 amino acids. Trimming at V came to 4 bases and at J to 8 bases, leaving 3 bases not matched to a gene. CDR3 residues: CASSTGLAGGTQYF. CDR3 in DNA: TGTGCCAGCAGCACCGGACTAGCGGGAGGTACGCAGTATTTT.

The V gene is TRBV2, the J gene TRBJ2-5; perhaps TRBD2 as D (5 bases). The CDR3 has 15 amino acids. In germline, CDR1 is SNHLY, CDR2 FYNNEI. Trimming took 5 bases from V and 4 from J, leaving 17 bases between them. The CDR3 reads CASSRISEAVETQYF. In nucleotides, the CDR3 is TGTGCCAGCAGTCGAATTAGCGAGGCGGTAGAGACCCAGTACTTC. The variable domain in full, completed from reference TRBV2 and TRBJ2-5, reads EPEVTQTPSHQVTQMGQEVILRCVPISNHLYFYWYRQILGQKVEFLVSFYNNEISEKSEIFDDQFSVERPDGSNFTLKIRSTKLEDSAMYFCASSRISEAVETQYFGPGTRLLVL.

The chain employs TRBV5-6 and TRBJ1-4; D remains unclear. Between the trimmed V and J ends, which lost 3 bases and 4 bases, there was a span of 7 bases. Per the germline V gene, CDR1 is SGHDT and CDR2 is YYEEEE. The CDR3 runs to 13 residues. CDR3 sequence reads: CASSSGVNEKLFF. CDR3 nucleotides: TGTGCCAGCAGCTCCGGGGTTAATGAAAAACTGTTTTTT.

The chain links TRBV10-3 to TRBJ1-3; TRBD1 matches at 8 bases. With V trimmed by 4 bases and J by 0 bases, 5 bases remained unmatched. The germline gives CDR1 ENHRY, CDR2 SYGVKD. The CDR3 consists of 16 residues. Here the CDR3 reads CAISAGQGLSGNTIYF. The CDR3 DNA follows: TGTGCCATCAGTGCCGGACAGGGTCTCTCTGGAAACACCATATATTTT.

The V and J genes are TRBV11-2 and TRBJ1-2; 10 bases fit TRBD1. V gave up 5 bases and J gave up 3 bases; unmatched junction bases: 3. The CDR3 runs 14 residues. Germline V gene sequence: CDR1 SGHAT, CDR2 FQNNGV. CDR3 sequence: CASSLGQGYYGYTF. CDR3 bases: TGTGCCAGCAGCCTGGGACAGGGGTACTATGGCTACACCTTC.

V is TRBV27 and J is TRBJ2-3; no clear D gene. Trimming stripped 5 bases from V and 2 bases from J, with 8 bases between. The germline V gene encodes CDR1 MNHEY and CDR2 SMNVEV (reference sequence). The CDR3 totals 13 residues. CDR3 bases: TGTGCCAGCAGTGCGATCGACACAGATACGCAGTATTTT. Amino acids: CASSAIDTDTQYF.

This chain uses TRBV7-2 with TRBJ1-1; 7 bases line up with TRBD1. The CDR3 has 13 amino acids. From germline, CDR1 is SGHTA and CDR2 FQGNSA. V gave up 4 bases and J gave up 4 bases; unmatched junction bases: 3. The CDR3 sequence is CASSSGQSTEAFF. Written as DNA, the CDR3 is TGTGCCAGCAGCTCGGGACAGAGCACTGAAGCTTTCTTT.

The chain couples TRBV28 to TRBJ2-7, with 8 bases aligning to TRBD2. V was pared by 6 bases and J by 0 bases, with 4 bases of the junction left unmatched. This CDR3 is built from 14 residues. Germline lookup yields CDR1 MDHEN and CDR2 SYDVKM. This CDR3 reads CASRTGGSSYEQYF. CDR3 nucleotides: TGTGCCAGCAGAACGGGGGGGAGCTCCTACGAGCAGTACTTC. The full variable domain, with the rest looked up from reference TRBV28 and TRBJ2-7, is DVKVTQSSRYLVKRTGEKVFLECVQDMDHENMFWYRQDPGLGLRLIYFSYDVKMKEKGDIPEGYSVSREKKERFSLILESASTNQTSMYLCASRTGGSSYEQYFGPGTRLTVT.

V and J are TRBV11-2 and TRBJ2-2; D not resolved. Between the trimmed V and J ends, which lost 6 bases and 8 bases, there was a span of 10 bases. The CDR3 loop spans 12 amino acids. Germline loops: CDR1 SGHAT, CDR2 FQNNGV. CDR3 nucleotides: TGTGCCAGCAGAACCGGTGTGGGGGAGCTGTTTTTT. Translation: CASRTGVGELFF. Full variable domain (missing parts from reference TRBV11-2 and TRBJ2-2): EAGVAQSPRYKIIEKRQSVAFWCNPISGHATLYWYQQILGQGPKLLIQFQNNGVVDDSQLPKDRFSAERLKGVDSTLKIQPAKLEDSAVYLCASRTGVGELFFGEGSRLTVL.

In nucleotides, the CDR3 is TGTGCCTGGAGTGTTCGGTGGGGACAGGGAAGAGAAAAACTGTTTTTT. Its translation: CAWSVRWGQGREKLFF. This chain links TRBV30 with TRBJ1-4, with 9 bases lining up with TRBD1. Trimming at V came to 0 bases and at J to 8 bases, leaving 10 bases not matched to a gene. This CDR3 region has 16 residues. CDR1 and CDR2 from the germline V gene are GTSNPN and SVGIG (reference sequence).

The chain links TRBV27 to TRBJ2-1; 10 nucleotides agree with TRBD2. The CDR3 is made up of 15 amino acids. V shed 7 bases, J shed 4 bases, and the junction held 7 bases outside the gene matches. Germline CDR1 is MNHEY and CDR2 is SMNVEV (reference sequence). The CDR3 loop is CASTFSGRGYNEQFF. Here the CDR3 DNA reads TGTGCCAGCACCTTCAGCGGGAGGGGTTACAATGAGCAGTTCTTC.

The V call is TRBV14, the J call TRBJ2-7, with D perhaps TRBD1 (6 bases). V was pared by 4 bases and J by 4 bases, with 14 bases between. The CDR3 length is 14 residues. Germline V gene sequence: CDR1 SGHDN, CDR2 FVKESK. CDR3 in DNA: TGTGCCAGCAGCCCGCCGGGACAACAGTACGAGCAGTACTTC. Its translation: CASSPPGQQYEQYF.

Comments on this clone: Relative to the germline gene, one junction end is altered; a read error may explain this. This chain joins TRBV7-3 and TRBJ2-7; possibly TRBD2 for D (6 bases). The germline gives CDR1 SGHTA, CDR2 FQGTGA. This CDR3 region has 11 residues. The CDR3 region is CAGSSRLEKYF. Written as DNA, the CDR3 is TGTGCCGGCAGCTCCCGACTAGAAAAGTACTTC.

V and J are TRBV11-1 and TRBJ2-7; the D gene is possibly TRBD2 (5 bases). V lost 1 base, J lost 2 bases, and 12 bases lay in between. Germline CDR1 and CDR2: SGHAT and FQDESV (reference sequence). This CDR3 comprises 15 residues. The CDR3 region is CASSLVSSGPYEQYF. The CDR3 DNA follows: TGTGCCAGCAGCTTAGTGTCGAGCGGCCCCTACGAGCAGTACTTC.

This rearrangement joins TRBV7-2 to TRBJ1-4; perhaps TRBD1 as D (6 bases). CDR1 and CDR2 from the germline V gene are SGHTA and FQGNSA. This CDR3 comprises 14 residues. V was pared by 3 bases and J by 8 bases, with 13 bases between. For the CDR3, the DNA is TGTGCCAGCAGCTTCGGCAGGGGCGGCGAAAAACTGTTTTTT. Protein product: CASSFGRGGEKLFF.

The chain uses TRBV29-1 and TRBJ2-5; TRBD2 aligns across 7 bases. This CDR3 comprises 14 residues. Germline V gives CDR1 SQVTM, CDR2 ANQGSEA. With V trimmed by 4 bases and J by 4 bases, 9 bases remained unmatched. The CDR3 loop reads CSVGGGRGGETQYF. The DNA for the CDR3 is TGCAGCGTTGGGGGCGGGAGAGGAGGAGAGACCCAGTACTTC.

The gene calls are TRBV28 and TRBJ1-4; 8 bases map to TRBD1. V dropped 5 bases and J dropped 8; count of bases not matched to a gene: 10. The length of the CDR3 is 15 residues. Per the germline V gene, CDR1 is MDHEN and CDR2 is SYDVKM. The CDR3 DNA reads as TGTGCCAGCAGTGAGACAGGGGTGCCGCCCGAAAAACTGTTTTTT. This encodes CASSETGVPPEKLFF.

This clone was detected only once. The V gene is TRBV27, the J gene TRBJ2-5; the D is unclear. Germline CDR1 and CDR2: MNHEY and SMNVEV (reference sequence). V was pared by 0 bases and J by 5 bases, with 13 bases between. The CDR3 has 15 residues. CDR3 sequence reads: CASSLSLLAGETQYF. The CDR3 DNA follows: TGTGCCAGCAGTTTATCTTTATTAGCTGGCGAGACCCAGTACTTC.

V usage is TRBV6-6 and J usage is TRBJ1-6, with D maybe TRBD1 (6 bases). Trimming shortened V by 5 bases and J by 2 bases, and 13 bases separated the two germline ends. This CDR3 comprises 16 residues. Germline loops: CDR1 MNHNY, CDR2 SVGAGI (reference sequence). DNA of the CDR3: TGTGCCAGCAGTCCAACCAGGGGCCCCTATAATTCACCCCTCCACTTT. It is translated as CASSPTRGPYNSPLHF.

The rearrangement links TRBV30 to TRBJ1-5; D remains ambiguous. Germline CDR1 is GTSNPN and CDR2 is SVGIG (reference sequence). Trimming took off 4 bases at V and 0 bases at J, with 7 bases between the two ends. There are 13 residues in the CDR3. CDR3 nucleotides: TGTGCCTGGACGGACTATAGCAATCAGCCCCAGCATTTT. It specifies CAWTDYSNQPQHF.

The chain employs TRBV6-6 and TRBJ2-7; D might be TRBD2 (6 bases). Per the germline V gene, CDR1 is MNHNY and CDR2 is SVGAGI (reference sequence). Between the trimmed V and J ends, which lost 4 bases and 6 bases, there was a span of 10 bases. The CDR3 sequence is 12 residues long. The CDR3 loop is CASSSTSPEQYF. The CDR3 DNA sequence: TGTGCCAGCAGTTCAACTAGCCCCGAGCAGTACTTC.

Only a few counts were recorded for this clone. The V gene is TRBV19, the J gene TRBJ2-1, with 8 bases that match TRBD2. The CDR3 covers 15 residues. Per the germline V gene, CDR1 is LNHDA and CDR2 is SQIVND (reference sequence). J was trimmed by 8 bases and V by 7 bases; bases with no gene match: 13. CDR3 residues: CASKAGLAGRYEQFF. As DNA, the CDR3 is TGTGCCAGTAAAGCGGGGCTAGCGGGTAGGTATGAGCAGTTCTTC.

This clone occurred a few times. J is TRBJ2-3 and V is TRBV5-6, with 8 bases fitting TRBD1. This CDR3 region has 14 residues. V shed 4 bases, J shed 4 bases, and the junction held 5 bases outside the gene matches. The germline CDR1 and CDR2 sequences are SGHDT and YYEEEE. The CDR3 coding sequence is TGTGCCAGCAGCCCCGGGACAGGCGCAGATACGCAGTATTTT. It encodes CASSPGTGADTQYF. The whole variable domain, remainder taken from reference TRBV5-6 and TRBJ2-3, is DAGVTQSPTHLIKTRGQQVTLRCSPKSGHDTVSWYQQALGQGPQFIFQYYEEEERQRGNFPDRFSGHQFPNYSSELNVNALLLGDSALYLCASSPGTGADTQYFGPGTRLTVL.

The CDR3 region is CASSLSTSSYNEQFF. CDR3 bases: TGCGCCAGCAGCTTGAGCACGAGCTCCTACAATGAGCAGTTCTTC. This chain connects TRBV5-1 to TRBJ2-1; D gene ambiguous. Trimming took 1 base from V and 0 from J, leaving 8 bases between them. Germline CDR1 is SGHRS and CDR2 is YFSETQ. CDR3 length: 15 residues.

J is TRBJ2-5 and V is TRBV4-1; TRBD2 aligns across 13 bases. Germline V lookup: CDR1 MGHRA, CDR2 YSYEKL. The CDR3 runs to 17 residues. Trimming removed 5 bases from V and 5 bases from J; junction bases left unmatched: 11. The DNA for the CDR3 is TGCGCCAGCAGCAACCCTTTGACTAGCGGGGGGTCGGAGACCCAGTACTTC. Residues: CASSNPLTSGGSETQYF.

This CDR3 is CASSPGTSGRSALYEQYF. In nucleotides, the CDR3 is TGTGCCAGCTCACCGGGGACTAGCGGGAGGTCCGCCCTCTACGAGCAGTACTTC. The chain employs TRBV18 and TRBJ2-7, with 15 bases identical to TRBD2. CDR3 length equals 18 residues. CDR1 is KGHSH, CDR2 LQKENI, per germline. The trim removed 3 bases at V and 3 bases at J, leaving 9 bases unmatched.

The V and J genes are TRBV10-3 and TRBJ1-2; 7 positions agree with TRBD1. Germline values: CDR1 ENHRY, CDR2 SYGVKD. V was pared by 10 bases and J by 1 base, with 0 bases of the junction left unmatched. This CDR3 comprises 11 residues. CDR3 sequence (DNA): TGTGCCACAGGGGGTAACTATGGCTACACCTTC. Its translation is CATGGNYGYTF.